Listed below are T cell receptor beta chains from one sample, sequenced in a study of cytomegalovirus exposure and HLA in healthy donors. Produced via immunoSEQ multiplex PCR; TCRdb's table is partial and in-frame only. The profile shows around 150,000 clones, around three quarters of them singletons. Sequences were obtained from PBMCs. The receptors were sampled from a man aged 35 to 55 in good health and CMV-seropositive. Each CDR3 is given with its conserved first and last residue. The order of the fields is J gene, V gene, D gene, clone size, CDR3 protein, CDR3 DNA. A D gene is named only where the DNA matches it firmly. Only some rows state a clone size, as once, few, many or a class for expanded clones.

TRBJ2-3	TRBV7-2	TRBD1	few	CASSLVGRQGTDTQYF	TGTGCCAGCAGCTTAGTAGGGAGACAGGGTACAGATACGCAGTATTTT
TRBJ2-1	TRBV6-6	.	.	CASKTSNEQFF	TGTGCCAGCAAGACTAGTAATGAGCAGTTCTTC
TRBJ1-1	TRBV6-5	.	.	CASTPYRGTEAFF	TGTGCCAGCACCCCCTATAGGGGGACTGAAGCTTTCTTT
TRBJ1-1	TRBV6-1	.	.	CASSEIGGTNTEAFF	TGTGCCAGCAGTGAAATCGGGGGGACGAACACTGAAGCTTTCTTT
TRBJ1-2	TRBV6-5	.	.	CASSLTDNYGYTF	TGTGCCAGCAGTTTAACAGATAACTATGGCTACACCTTC
TRBJ2-3	TRBV2	.	.	CRTRAGFGTDTQYF	TGTCGTACCCGGGCGGGGTTTGGCACAGATACGCAGTATTTT
TRBJ2-7	TRBV29-1	.	few	CSVEAPGHGAYEQYF	TGCAGCGTTGAAGCGCCGGGACACGGTGCCTACGAGCAGTACTTC
TRBJ1-1	TRBV19	.	few	CASSIGGGRGTEAFF	TGTGCCAGTAGTATTGGTGGGGGGAGAGGAACTGAAGCTTTCTTT
TRBJ1-2	TRBV30	TRBD1	.	CAWTAPRTGRKRGYGYTF	TGTGCCTGGACGGCTCCGAGGACAGGGAGAAAAAGGGGCTATGGCTACACCTTC
TRBJ2-3	TRBV19	.	.	CASNDRLRDTQYF	TGTGCCAGCAATGACAGGCTTCGGGATACGCAGTATTTT
TRBJ2-7	TRBV6-5	TRBD1	.	CASSYSRDSYEQYF	TGTGCCAGCAGTTACTCCCGGGACAGCTACGAGCAGTACTTC
TRBJ2-7	TRBV5-1	TRBD2	.	CASSLEPLAGGEQYF	TGCGCCAGCAGCTTGGAGCCGCTAGCGGGGGGTGAGCAGTACTTC
TRBJ1-2	TRBV6-1	TRBD1	few	CASRHPATGVEGYTF	TGTGCCAGCAGACACCCGGCGACAGGGGTGGAGGGCTACACCTTC
TRBJ2-1	TRBV4-3	.	.	CASSPGVPRGNEQFF	TGCGCCAGCAGCCCAGGGGTACCCCGTGGCAATGAGCAGTTCTTC
TRBJ2-1	TRBV6-5	.	.	CASTTRSGGGQFF	TGTGCCAGCACAACAAGGTCAGGGGGAGGGCAGTTCTTC
TRBJ2-3	TRBV19	TRBD2	once	CASSNGGWADTQYF	TGTGCCAGTAGTAACGGGGGGTGGGCAGATACGCAGTATTTT
TRBJ1-1	TRBV4-1	.	.	CASSQGYRVSPHTEAFF	TGCGCCAGCAGCCAAGGATACAGGGTTTCCCCCCACACTGAAGCTTTCTTT
TRBJ1-1	TRBV5-4	TRBD1	.	CASSLGAGGFGTEAFF	TGTGCCAGCAGCTTGGGGGCAGGGGGTTTCGGGACTGAAGCTTTCTTT
TRBJ1-5	TRBV6-4	.	.	CASSFEGRQPQHF	TGTGCCAGCAGTTTCGAGGGGAGGCAGCCCCAGCATTTT
TRBJ1-2	TRBV5-4	TRBD1	.	CASSLTGQLSNYGYTF	TGTGCCAGCAGCTTGACGGGACAGCTATCTAACTATGGCTACACCTTC
TRBJ2-7	TRBV19	.	.	CASSERGQSGEQYF	TGTGCCAGTAGTGAGAGAGGCCAGAGCGGCGAGCAGTACTTC
TRBJ1-1	TRBV6-6	TRBD1	few	CASSSTGLVGTEAFF	TGTGCCAGCAGTTCGACAGGGTTGGTGGGCACTGAAGCTTTCTTT
TRBJ2-2	TRBV7-8	TRBD2	.	CASSPGTSGGWNTGELFF	TGTGCCAGCAGCCCCGGGACTAGCGGGGGCTGGAACACCGGGGAGCTGTTTTTT
TRBJ2-5	TRBV5-4	TRBD1	once	CASSLGTGQETQYF	TGTGCCAGCAGCTTGGGGACAGGGCAAGAGACCCAGTACTTC
TRBJ1-4	TRBV4-3	TRBD1	.	CASSQLGQGIEKLFF	TGCGCCAGCAGCCAGCTTGGACAGGGGATTGAAAAACTGTTTTTT